This entry lists 20 T cell receptor beta chains sequenced from one sample in a study of vaccination effects on CD4 cells after COVID-19. Their specific antigens are unknown. Here immunoSEQ multiplex PCR was the method, and the copy in TCRdb shows in-frame clones only, minus some. Here the sample spans about 50,000 clones, over 60% being singletons. Investigators separated out CD4+ T cells once around eleven days of culture had passed. Documented for the person is a PCR-confirmed SARS-CoV-2 infection occurring between March and December 2020. Everyone in the study got two shots of either the BNT162b2 or mRNA-1273 vaccine. Sample: CD4+ T cells from PBMCs cultured without peptide, taken after COVID-19 vaccination. The receptors here all came from a human donor who had a prior SARS-CoV-2 infection.

The chain couples TRBV7-8 to TRBJ1-4; D is undetermined. The CDR3 runs 13 residues. The germline V gene has CDR1 SGHVS and CDR2 FQNEAQ. Between the trimmed V and J ends, which lost 2 bases and 8 bases, there was a span of 9 bases. The CDR3 here is CASSLWAAEKLFF. The CDR3 DNA reads TGTGCCAGCAGCTTATGGGCAGCCGAAAAACTGTTTTTT.

This clone was recorded a few times. The V and J genes are TRBV27 and TRBJ2-2; D unresolved. CDR3 length: 13 residues. Germline lookup yields CDR1 MNHEY and CDR2 SMNVEV (reference sequence). Trimming took off 7 bases at V and 0 bases at J, with 6 bases between the two ends. CDR3 sequence (DNA): TGTGCCAGCATCGAGCCGAACACCGGGGAGCTGTTTTTT. Residues: CASIEPNTGELFF.

Only a few counts were recorded for this clone. The rearrangement joins TRBV7-2 to TRBJ2-1, with no clear D. Germline loops: CDR1 SGHTA, CDR2 FQGNSA. V was pared by 3 bases and J by 6 bases, with 9 bases between. CDR3 length: 13 residues. The CDR3 nucleotides read TGTGCCAGCAGCTTCCTTTACAGCAATGAGCAGTTCTTC. Its protein product is CASSFLYSNEQFF.

This clone was recorded only once. The chain has TRBV6-2 or TRBV6-3 and TRBJ1-2; the D is unclear. Between the trimmed V and J ends, which lost 1 base and 5 bases, there was a span of 8 bases. The CDR3 covers 13 residues. Germline CDR1 MNHEY, CDR2 SVGEGT. The CDR3 DNA follows: TGTGCCAGCAGTTACTGGGAGGGATATGGCTACACCTTC. Amino acids: CASSYWEGYGYTF.

V and J are TRBV6-6 and TRBJ1-5; D is unclear. The V end was cut by 2 bases, the J end by 7 bases, with 12 bases between. This CDR3 spans 14 amino acids. Germline V gene lookup returns CDR1 MNHNY and CDR2 SVGAGI (reference sequence). DNA of the CDR3: TGTGCCAGCAGTTACCCGGTAGCCTGGCAGCCCCAGCATTTT. Translating gives CASSYPVAWQPQHF.

The chain joins TRBV12-3 or TRBV12-4 to TRBJ2-3, with D possibly being TRBD2 (5 bases). This CDR3 has 13 residues. The V end was cut by 6 bases, the J end by 3 bases, with 10 bases between. CDR3 residues: CASRADRTDTQYF. In nucleotides, the CDR3 is TGTGCCAGCAGAGCGGACCGGACAGATACGCAGTATTTT.

J is TRBJ2-1 and V is TRBV5-1, with TRBD1 as a possible D gene (6 bases). CDR3 size: 13 residues. With 0 bases removed from V and 12 bases from J, the gap between germline ends came to 13 bases. Germline V CDR1 and CDR2: SGHRS, YFSETQ. This CDR3 reads CASSLAGAQGQFF. Written as DNA, the CDR3 is TGCGCCAGCAGCTTGGCAGGGGCCCAGGGGCAGTTCTTC. The variable domain in full, with the rest retrieved from reference TRBV5-1 and TRBJ2-1, is KAGVTQTPRYLIKTRGQQVTLSCSPISGHRSVSWYQQTPGQGLQFLFEYFSETQRNKGNFPGRFSGRQFSNSRSEMNVSTLELGDSALYLCASSLAGAQGQFFGPGTRLTVL.

This chain joins TRBV19 and TRBJ1-1, with TRBD1 as a possible D gene (6 bases). The CDR3 sequence is 14 residues long. V lost 4 bases, J lost 3 bases, and 12 bases lay in between. Germline lookup yields CDR1 LNHDA and CDR2 SQIVND (reference sequence). CDR3 coding DNA: TGTGCCAGTAGTAAGGGACATCAAGACACTGAAGCTTTCTTT. This encodes CASSKGHQDTEAFF.

The V gene is TRBV11-2, the J gene TRBJ2-7; D may be TRBD2 (6 bases). The CDR3 length is 14 residues. Trimming cost V 5 bases and J 2 bases, with 13 bases left between them. The germline gives CDR1 SGHAT, CDR2 FQNNGV. The CDR3 region is CASSALARPYEQYF. DNA for the CDR3: TGTGCCAGCAGCGCCCTAGCGAGACCCTACGAGCAGTACTTC.

The rearrangement links TRBV5-1 to TRBJ1-6, with 9 bases fitting TRBD1. V was pared by 3 bases and J by 6 bases, with 7 bases of the junction left unmatched. This CDR3 contains 16 residues. Looked up from germline, CDR1 is SGHRS and CDR2 is YFSETQ. In DNA, the CDR3 is TGCGCCAGCAGCTCTACAGGGGGCGCGACTAATTCACCCCTCCACTTT. Translation: CASSSTGGATNSPLHF.

The genes are TRBV6-5 and TRBJ1-3; D call uncertain. Trimming removed 7 bases at V and 0 bases at J, with 10 bases between. The CDR3 covers 14 residues. Germline CDR1 is MNHEY and CDR2 is SVGAGI. The CDR3, as DNA: TGTGCCAGCAAAGACGCTCTCTCTGGAAACACCATATATTTT. Protein product: CASKDALSGNTIYF.

J is TRBJ2-5 and V is TRBV27; 7 bases line up with TRBD1. Germline V gene sequence: CDR1 MNHEY, CDR2 SMNVEV (reference sequence). The CDR3 runs 15 residues. Losses at the gene ends were 6 bases for V and 1 base for J; bases not matched to a gene: 8. The CDR3 DNA sequence: TGTGCCAGCAGCGCAGTACAGGGGACCCAAGAGACCCAGTACTTC. Protein sequence: CASSAVQGTQETQYF.

J is TRBJ1-6 and V is TRBV5-1; D unclear. Trimming removed 0 bases from V and 8 bases from J, with 3 bases in between. Germline V gene data show CDR1 as SGHRS and CDR2 as YFSETQ. This CDR3 has 12 amino acids. The CDR3 DNA is TGCGCCAGCAGCTTGGACCATTCACCCCTCCACTTT. It encodes CASSLDHSPLHF. The full variable domain, its missing parts supplied by reference TRBV5-1 and TRBJ1-6, is KAGVTQTPRYLIKTRGQQVTLSCSPISGHRSVSWYQQTPGQGLQFLFEYFSETQRNKGNFPGRFSGRQFSNSRSEMNVSTLELGDSALYLCASSLDHSPLHFGNGTRLTVT.

The J gene is TRBJ2-1, the V gene TRBV24-1; no firm D call. From germline, CDR1 is KGHDR and CDR2 SFDVKD. The CDR3 is made up of 15 amino acids. V was cut by 4 bases and J by 9 bases, with 18 bases left in between. CDR3 protein: CATSDHTRIDGEQFF. CDR3 in DNA: TGTGCCACCAGTGACCACACCAGAATAGATGGTGAGCAGTTCTTC.

This clone was seen only a few times. In the same sample, other DNA sequences code for this CDR3. V gene TRBV6-5 combines with J gene TRBJ1-5; no reliable D call. The germline V gene encodes CDR1 MNHEY and CDR2 SVGAGI. The V and J ends lost 3 bases and 2 bases respectively, with 5 bases between them. The CDR3 has 13 residues. CDR3 nucleotide sequence: TGTGCCAGCAGTTATCGGGGCAATCAGCCCCAGCATTTT. It yields the protein CASSYRGNQPQHF.

This clone has more than one count but fewer than ten. This sequence joins TRBV28 and TRBJ2-7; D is ambiguous. CDR3 length: 13 amino acids. CDR1 is MDHEN and CDR2 is SYDVKM in the germline V gene. V shed 1 base and J shed 0 bases, with 4 bases lying between them. The DNA for the CDR3 is TGTGCCAGCAGTTTATTCGGCTCCTACGAGCAGTACTTC. Protein sequence: CASSLFGSYEQYF.

V and J are TRBV18 and TRBJ2-7, with D possibly matching TRBD1 (5 bases). Germline CDR1 and CDR2: KGHSH and LQKENI. Trimming pared 3 bases from V and 6 bases from J, leaving 12 bases between. This CDR3 region has 13 residues. The DNA for the CDR3 is TGTGCCAGCTCACCGGCCAGGGTGGGCGAGCAGTACTTC. Translation gives CASSPARVGEQYF.

This clone has only one observation. This chain joins TRBV7-3 and TRBJ2-3, with a tentative D call TRBD2 (5 bases). Per germline, CDR1 SGHTA and CDR2 FQGTGA. V was trimmed by 0 bases and J by 1 base, leaving 8 bases between them. The CDR3 runs 15 residues. CDR3 region: CASSLTLGGTDTQYF. CDR3 nucleotide sequence: TGTGCCAGCAGCTTAACCCTCGGGGGCACAGATACGCAGTATTTT.

This clone was seen only a few times. This sequence joins TRBV7-9 and TRBJ2-2, with TRBD2 matching over 7 bases. With 2 bases clipped from V and 3 bases from J, the junction kept 3 bases outside the gene matches. The CDR3 has 15 residues. Germline CDR1 reads SEHNR; CDR2 reads FQNEAQ (reference sequence). CDR3 amino acids: CASSLRDYHTGELFF. The DNA for the CDR3 is TGTGCCAGCAGCTTAAGGGACTATCACACCGGGGAGCTGTTTTTT.

The CDR3 DNA is TGTGCCAGCAGCCTACAGGGGCAAGATCAGCCCCAGCATTTT. Translating gives CASSLQGQDQPQHF. This rearrangement joins TRBV5-5 to TRBJ1-5; 7 bases are shared with TRBD1. The CDR3 extends over 14 amino acids. CDR1 SGHKS and CDR2 YYEKEE come from the germline V gene (reference sequence). Trimming removed 4 bases from V and 5 bases from J; junction bases left unmatched: 6.